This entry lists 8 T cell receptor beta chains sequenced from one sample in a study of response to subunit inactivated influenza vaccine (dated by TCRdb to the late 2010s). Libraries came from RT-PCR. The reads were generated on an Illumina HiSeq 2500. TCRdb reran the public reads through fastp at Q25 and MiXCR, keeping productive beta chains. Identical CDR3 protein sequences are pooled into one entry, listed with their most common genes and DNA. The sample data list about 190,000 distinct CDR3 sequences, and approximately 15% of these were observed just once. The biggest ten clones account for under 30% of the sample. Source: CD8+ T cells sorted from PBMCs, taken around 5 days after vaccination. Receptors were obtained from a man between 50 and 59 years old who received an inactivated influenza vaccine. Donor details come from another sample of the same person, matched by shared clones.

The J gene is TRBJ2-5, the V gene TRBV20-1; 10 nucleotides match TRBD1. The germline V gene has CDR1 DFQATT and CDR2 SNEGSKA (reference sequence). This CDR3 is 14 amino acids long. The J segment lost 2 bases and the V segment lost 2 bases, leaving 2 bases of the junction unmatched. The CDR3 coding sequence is TGCAGTGCTAGACCGGACAGGGGGCAAGAGACCCAGTACTTC. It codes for CSARPDRGQETQYF.

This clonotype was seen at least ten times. The CDR3 bases are TGTGCCAGCAGCTTAAAGGGGGCCCTCGGAAACACCATATATTTT. It is translated as CASSLKGALGNTIYF. This sequence joins TRBV7-2 and TRBJ1-3; 7 bases agree with TRBD1. The trim removed 2 bases at V and 4 bases at J, leaving 5 bases unmatched. From germline, CDR1 is SGHTA and CDR2 FQGNSA. The CDR3 is made up of 15 amino acids.

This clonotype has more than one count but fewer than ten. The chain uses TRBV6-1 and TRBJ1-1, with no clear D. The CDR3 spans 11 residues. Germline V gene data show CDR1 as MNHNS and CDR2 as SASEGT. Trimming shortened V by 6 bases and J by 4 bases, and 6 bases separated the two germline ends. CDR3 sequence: CASRRSTEAFF. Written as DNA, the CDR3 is TGTGCCAGCAGGAGGTCCACTGAAGCTTTCTTT.

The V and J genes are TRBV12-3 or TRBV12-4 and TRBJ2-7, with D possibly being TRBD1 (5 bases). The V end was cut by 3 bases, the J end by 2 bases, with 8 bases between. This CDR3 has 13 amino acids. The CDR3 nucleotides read TGTGCCAGCAGTTTTGCAGGGCCCTACGAGCAGTACTTC. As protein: CASSFAGPYEQYF.

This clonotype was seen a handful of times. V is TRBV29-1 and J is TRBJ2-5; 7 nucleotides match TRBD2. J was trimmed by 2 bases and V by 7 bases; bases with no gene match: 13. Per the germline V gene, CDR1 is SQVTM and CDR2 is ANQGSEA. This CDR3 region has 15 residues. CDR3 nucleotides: TGCAGCGCCCCCGGTGCGGGAGAAGAGCAAGAGACCCAGTACTTC. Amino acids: CSAPGAGEEQETQYF.

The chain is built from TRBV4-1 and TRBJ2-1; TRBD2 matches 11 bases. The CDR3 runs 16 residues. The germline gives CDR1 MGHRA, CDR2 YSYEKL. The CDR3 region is CASGQIFSGGAYEQFF. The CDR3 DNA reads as TGCGCGAGCGGCCAGATTTTTAGCGGGGGGGCCTATGAGCAGTTCTTC.

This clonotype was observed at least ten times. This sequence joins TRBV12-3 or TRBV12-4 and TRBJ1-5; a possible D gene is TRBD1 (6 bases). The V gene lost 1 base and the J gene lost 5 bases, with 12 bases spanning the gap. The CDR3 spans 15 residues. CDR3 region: CASSLGGQIHQPQHF. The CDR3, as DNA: TGTGCCAGCAGTTTAGGGGGGCAGATCCATCAGCCCCAGCATTTT.

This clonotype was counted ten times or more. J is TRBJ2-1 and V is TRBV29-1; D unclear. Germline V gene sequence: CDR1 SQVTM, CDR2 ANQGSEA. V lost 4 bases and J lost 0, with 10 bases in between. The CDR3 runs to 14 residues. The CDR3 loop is CSVGVWSSYNEQFF. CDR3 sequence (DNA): TGCAGCGTTGGTGTATGGAGCTCCTACAATGAGCAGTTCTTC.